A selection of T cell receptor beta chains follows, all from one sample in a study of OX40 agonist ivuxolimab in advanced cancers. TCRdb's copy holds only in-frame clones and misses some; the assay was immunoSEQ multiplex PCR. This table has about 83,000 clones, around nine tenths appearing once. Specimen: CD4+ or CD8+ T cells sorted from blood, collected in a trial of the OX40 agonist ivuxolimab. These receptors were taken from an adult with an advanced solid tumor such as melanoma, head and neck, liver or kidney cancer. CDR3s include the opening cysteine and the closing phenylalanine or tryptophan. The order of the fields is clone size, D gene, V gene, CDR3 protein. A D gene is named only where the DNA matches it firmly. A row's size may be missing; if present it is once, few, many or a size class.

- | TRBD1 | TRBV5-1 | CASSVTGDPWQPQHF
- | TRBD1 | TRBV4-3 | CASSPRTGSDYGYTF
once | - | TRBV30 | CAWSVTYEQYF
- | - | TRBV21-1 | CASSKGTDSGNTIYF
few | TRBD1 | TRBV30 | CAWGDRAATEAFF
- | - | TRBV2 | CASSRARQETQYF
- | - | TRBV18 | CASSQTGRGKDTQYF
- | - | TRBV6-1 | CASSTRNSNQPQHF
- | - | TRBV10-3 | CAISVRQNYDGYTF
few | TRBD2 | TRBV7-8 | CASSFGLAGDGNEQFF
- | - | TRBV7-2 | CASSPAPGTTGETQYF
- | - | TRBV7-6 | CASSRRGAGTGELFF
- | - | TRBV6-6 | CASSPGGPGVEKLFF
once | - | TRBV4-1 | CASSQEGSEQVKNIQYF
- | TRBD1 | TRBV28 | CASSFFSPLTGSPEAFF
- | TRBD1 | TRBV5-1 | CASSPIGQGRSGNTIYF
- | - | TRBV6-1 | CASSDVRGSGNTIYF
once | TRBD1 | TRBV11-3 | CASSMLGQGNNEQFF
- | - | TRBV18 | CASSPGSEETQYF
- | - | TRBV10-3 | CAIGESGPQETQYF
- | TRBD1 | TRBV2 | CASSRRGTGESPLHF
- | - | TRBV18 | CASSPAGQGNTIYF
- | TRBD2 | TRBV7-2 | CASSPAGTSGRWGRDTQYF
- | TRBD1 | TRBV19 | CASSGQESTNEKLFF
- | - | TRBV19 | CASSSYGTGPNEQYF
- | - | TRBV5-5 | CASSFGWNEQFF
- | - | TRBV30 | CAWSRYSGNTIYF
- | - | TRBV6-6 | CASSYSIEQRGGYTF
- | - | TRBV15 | CATSRVMVAGKPNEQYF
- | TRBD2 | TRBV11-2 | CASSLLREAGEQYF
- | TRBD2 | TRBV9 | CASSVSGAGTDTQYF
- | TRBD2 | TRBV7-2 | CASSEGTSGNRQFF
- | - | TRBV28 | CASSPGLINQPQHF
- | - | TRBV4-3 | CASSQDRGYGLEKLFF
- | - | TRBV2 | CASSGSRGLYNSPLHF
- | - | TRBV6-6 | CASSGKTEAFF
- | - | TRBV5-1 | CASSGEGLKGGTIYF
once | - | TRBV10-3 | CAISEGGSGQPQHF
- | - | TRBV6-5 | CASSRLGGDQPQHF
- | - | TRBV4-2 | CASSENYWENNEQFF
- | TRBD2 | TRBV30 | CAWTSGGLVGELFF
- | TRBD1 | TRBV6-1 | CASSEVPTGGGETQYF
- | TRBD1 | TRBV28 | CASSSLTGGGTEAFF
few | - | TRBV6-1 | CASSEALWGPQEQYF
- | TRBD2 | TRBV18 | CASSPDPSGIDTDTQYF
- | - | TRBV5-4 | CASSPGRRNTEAFF
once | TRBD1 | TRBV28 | CASSRNPWTGNEQFF
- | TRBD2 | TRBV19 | CASSILAGGPGWNEQFF
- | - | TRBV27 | CASKALEAGQPQHF
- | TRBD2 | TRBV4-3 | CASSWTSGVTGELFF
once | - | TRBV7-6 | CASSSQRGAAYEQYF